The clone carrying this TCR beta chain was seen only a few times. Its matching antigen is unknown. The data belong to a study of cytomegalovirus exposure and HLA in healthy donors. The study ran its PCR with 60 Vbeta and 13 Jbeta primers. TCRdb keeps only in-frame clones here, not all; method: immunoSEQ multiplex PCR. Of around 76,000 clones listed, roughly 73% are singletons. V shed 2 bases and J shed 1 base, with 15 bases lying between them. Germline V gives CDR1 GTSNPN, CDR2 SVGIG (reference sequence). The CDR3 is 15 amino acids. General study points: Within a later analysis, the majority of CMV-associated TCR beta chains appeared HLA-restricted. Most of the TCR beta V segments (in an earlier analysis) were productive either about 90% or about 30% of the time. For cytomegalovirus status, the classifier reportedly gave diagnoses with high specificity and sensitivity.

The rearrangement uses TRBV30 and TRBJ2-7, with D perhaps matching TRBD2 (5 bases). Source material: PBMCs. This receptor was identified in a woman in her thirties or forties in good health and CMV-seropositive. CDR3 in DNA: TGTGCCTGGAGTCCGACTTGGACTGTATCCTACGAGCAGTACTTC. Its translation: CAWSPTWTVSYEQYF. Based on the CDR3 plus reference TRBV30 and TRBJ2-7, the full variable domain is SQTIHQWPATLVQPVGSPLSLECTVEGTSNPNLYWYRQAAGRGLQLLFYSVGIGQISSEVPQNLSASRPQDRQFILSSKKLLLSDSGFYLCAWSPTWTVSYEQYFGPGTRLTVT.